This T cell receptor (beta chain) was sequenced for a study of CD8 T cells in ankylosing spondylitis. In TCRdb, the 5' RACE reads were re-called with MiXCR into one record per CDR3 protein. The sample includes 250,000 to 400,000 distinct CDR3 sequences, 11% seen only once; the top ten take roughly 9%. This CDR3 has 15 residues. Between the trimmed V and J ends, which lost 3 bases and 4 bases, there was a span of 14 bases. Looked up from germline, CDR1 is SGHAT and CDR2 is FQNNGV. Sequencing was performed on blood, either unsorted or a sorted T cell fraction (not recorded which). This TCR was sampled from a female donor with ankylosing spondylitis or in good health (not recorded which). The chain joins TRBV11-2 to TRBJ2-3; D may be TRBD2 (5 bases). The CDR3 DNA reads as TGTGCCAGCAGCTTTAAGCACAAGGAGGCAGATACGCAGTATTTT. The encoded protein is CASSFKHKEADTQYF. Supplemented by reference TRBV11-2 and TRBJ2-3, the full variable domain reads EAGVAQSPRYKIIEKRQSVAFWCNPISGHATLYWYQQILGQGPKLLIQFQNNGVVDDSQLPKDRFSAERLKGVDSTLKIQPAKLEDSAVYLCASSFKHKEADTQYFGPGTRLTVL.